Sequencing of this TCR beta chain was carried out in a study of OX40 agonist ivuxolimab in advanced cancers. Study details: Every 2 weeks, patients got intravenous ivuxolimab at one of six dose levels (0.01-10 mg/kg). Study-level points and caveats: Compared with CD4+, CD8+ T cells on average had more expanded clones.

Remarks on this clone: The antigen is undetermined.

The data were produced by immunoSEQ multiplex PCR, yet TCRdb's version contains in-frame clones alone and is incomplete. This table has about 71,000 clones, approximately 94% appearing once. V lost 5 bases and J lost 0; bases outside the gene matches: 3. The CDR3 totals 14 residues. The V gene's germline CDR1 is PRHDT and CDR2 FYEKMQ (reference sequence). This chain joins TRBV13 and TRBJ2-7, with 8 bases matching TRBD2. The clonotype originates from an adult with an advanced solid tumor such as melanoma, head and neck, liver or kidney cancer. The source was CD4+ or CD8+ T cells sorted from blood, collected in a trial of the OX40 agonist ivuxolimab. This chain's CDR3 is CASSPSGSSYEQYF. CDR3 bases: TGTGCCAGCAGCCCAAGCGGGAGCTCCTACGAGCAGTACTTC.